The rows below give T cell receptor beta chains drawn from one sample of a study of T cells expressing NK-cell markers. TCRdb reanalyzed the 5' RACE reads and collapses them to one entry per CDR3 protein, without DNA. Its clone listing holds 16,000 or so distinct CDR3 sequences. The sample was blood T cells: a sorted CD56 or NKG2C T cell subset, CD4+ or CD8+ T cells, or bulk PBMC T cells (not recorded which). These receptor sequences come from a man between 18 and 69 years old in good health. The CDR3 runs from the conserved cysteine through the conserved F or W.

CDR3 protein: CASSLGDFAGVDTGELFF
V gene: TRBV11-1
J gene: TRBJ2-2

CDR3 protein: CASSWGRGTEAFF
V gene: TRBV7-8
J gene: TRBJ1-1

CDR3 protein: CASRLTGGYGYTF
V gene: TRBV5-8
J gene: TRBJ1-2

CDR3 protein: CASSPSGGASDTQYF
V gene: TRBV5-4
J gene: TRBJ2-3

CDR3 protein: CASSLNRASPLHF
V gene: TRBV27
J gene: TRBJ1-6

CDR3 protein: CASTNSGGGYYGYTF
V gene: TRBV6-2/TRBV6-3
J gene: TRBJ1-2

CDR3 protein: CASSPLTGGGSGELFF
V gene: TRBV2
J gene: TRBJ2-2

CDR3 protein: CASSEALPLGPKETQYF
V gene: TRBV2
J gene: TRBJ2-5

CDR3 protein: CASSLNSGTSGGNEQFF
V gene: TRBV4-2
J gene: TRBJ2-1

CDR3 protein: CASGGKLDREYGYTF
V gene: TRBV2
J gene: TRBJ1-2

CDR3 protein: CASSLMAGGETQYF
V gene: TRBV7-2
J gene: TRBJ2-5

CDR3 protein: CSARDGDRHDETQYF
V gene: TRBV20-1
J gene: TRBJ2-5

CDR3 protein: CAAKDSGSVRGNEQFF
V gene: TRBV27
J gene: TRBJ2-1

CDR3 protein: CATSRGGFGTGELFF
V gene: TRBV15
J gene: TRBJ2-2

CDR3 protein: CASSYTRAEAFF
V gene: TRBV12-3/TRBV12-4
J gene: TRBJ1-1

CDR3 protein: CASLRREGFGELFF
V gene: TRBV28
J gene: TRBJ2-2

CDR3 protein: CASSKLAGVTDTQYF
V gene: TRBV6-1
J gene: TRBJ2-3

CDR3 protein: CASSEAGTSGRSGSYNEQFF
V gene: TRBV2
J gene: TRBJ2-1

CDR3 protein: CSARDSGNRGGRGETQYF
V gene: TRBV20-1
J gene: TRBJ2-5

CDR3 protein: CASSFAGGGNQPQHF
V gene: TRBV4-1
J gene: TRBJ1-5